Given below is one T cell receptor (beta chain) in context. This specimen comes from a study of blood T cell repertoires in COVID-19. CDR1 and CDR2 from the germline V gene are SGHDN and FVKESK. This CDR3 spans 14 amino acids. V was shortened by 3 bases and J by 4 bases, with 12 bases between the two germline ends. Some clones are missing from TCRdb's copy, which holds only in-frame ones; the method was immunoSEQ multiplex PCR. The sample lists approximately 40,000 clones, about 85% occurring once. This clonotype was obtained from a man between 60 and 70 years old with acute or convalescent COVID-19. The rearrangement joins TRBV14 to TRBJ1-1, with D tentatively TRBD1 (5 bases). The sample comprised peripheral blood. The DNA for the CDR3 is TGTGCCAGCAGCCAGCTACAGGTCCGCACTGAAGCTTTCTTT. Residues: CASSQLQVRTEAFF.